Each of the 21 T cell receptor beta chains below was sequenced from the same sample in a study of cytomegalovirus exposure and HLA in healthy donors. The PCR employed 60 Vbeta primers together with 13 Jbeta primers. Clones were read by immunoSEQ multiplex PCR, and TCRdb kept only the in-frame ones, dropping some. This sample has 140,000 to 150,000 clones, with roughly three fifths found just once. The source material was PBMCs. Source of these receptors: a woman aged 55 to 70 in good health and CMV-seronegative.

This clone was seen once. The chain combines TRBV19 with TRBJ2-5; 12 bases agree with TRBD2. CDR1 LNHDA and CDR2 SQIVND come from the germline V gene (reference sequence). This CDR3 has 16 residues. The V gene end was trimmed by 5 bases and the J gene end by 5 bases; junction bases not matched to a gene: 9. CDR3 coding DNA: TGTGCCAGTAGTGTCTCTAGCGGGGGGGCCCATGAGACCCAGTACTTC. It is translated as CASSVSSGGAHETQYF.

The CDR3 DNA follows: TGTGCCAGCAGCCCGGGGACAGAATACTATGGCTACACCTTC. Translated, it gives CASSPGTEYYGYTF. The gene calls are TRBV7-9 and TRBJ1-2, with TRBD1 identical over 7 bases. The V gene's germline CDR1 is SEHNR and CDR2 FQNEAQ (reference sequence). The length of the CDR3 is 14 residues. J gave up 3 bases and V 5 bases, and 6 bases lay outside the gene matches.

The CDR3 DNA sequence: TGCGCCAGCAGCCCGGACAGGAGGGCCGGGGAGCTGTTTTTT. This gives the protein CASSPDRRAGELFF. V is TRBV5-1 and J is TRBJ2-2, with a weak D call TRBD1 (7 bases). Germline V gives CDR1 SGHRS, CDR2 YFSETQ. V was shortened by 4 bases and J by 6 bases, with 13 bases between the two germline ends. This CDR3 region has 14 residues. Together with reference TRBV5-1 and TRBJ2-2, the CDR3 gives the full variable domain: KAGVTQTPRYLIKTRGQQVTLSCSPISGHRSVSWYQQTPGQGLQFLFEYFSETQRNKGNFPGRFSGRQFSNSRSEMNVSTLELGDSALYLCASSPDRRAGELFFGEGSRLTVL.

The chain recombines TRBV6-5 with TRBJ2-7; 10 bases are shared with TRBD2. Trimming cost V 0 bases and J 0 bases; bases outside gene matches: 2. This CDR3 has 16 residues. Germline V gene lookup returns CDR1 MNHEY and CDR2 SVGAGI. The CDR3 sequence is CASSYSLAGPSYEQYF. The CDR3 nucleotides read TGTGCCAGCAGTTACTCACTAGCGGGGCCCTCCTACGAGCAGTACTTC.

This clone was seen once. The rearrangement links TRBV5-1 to TRBJ2-5; tentatively, D is TRBD2 (6 bases). Germline assignment: CDR1 SGHRS and CDR2 YFSETQ. The CDR3 has 15 amino acids. V was trimmed by 0 bases and J by 1 base, leaving 10 bases between them. The CDR3 region has the DNA TGCGCCAGCAGCTTGGATCCAGCGGGCCAAGAGACCCAGTACTTC. Translation: CASSLDPAGQETQYF.

This sequence joins TRBV5-1 and TRBJ2-7; 8 nucleotides agree with TRBD2. Trimming took 4 bases from V and 10 from J; bases not matched to a gene: 16. The CDR3 has 15 amino acids. Germline V CDR1 and CDR2: SGHRS, YFSETQ. CDR3 nucleotides: TGCGCCAGCAGCCTCGGGGGGGGAGGGCCGGCGGGCCAGTACTTC. Translation gives CASSLGGGGPAGQYF.

The CDR3, as DNA: TGTGCCAGCAGCCCCTCCGGGACAGGGAACATGAACACTGAAGCTTTCTTT. Protein: CASSPSGTGNMNTEAFF. V usage is TRBV5-4 and J usage is TRBJ1-1; 9 nucleotides line up with TRBD1. Per germline, CDR1 SGHNT and CDR2 YYREEE (reference sequence). CDR3 size: 17 residues. The V segment lost 4 bases and the J segment 0 bases; nucleotides outside the gene matches: 10.

The V and J genes are TRBV11-3 and TRBJ2-6, with D possibly TRBD1 on 5 matching bases. The CDR3 totals 16 residues. V was pared by 5 bases and J by 0 bases, with 11 bases between. Germline V CDR1 and CDR2: SGHNT, YENEEA. CDR3 sequence: CASSLDSRSGANVLTF. CDR3 DNA: TGTGCCAGCAGCCTTGACAGTCGCTCTGGGGCCAACGTCCTGACTTTC.

V gene TRBV6-5 combines with J gene TRBJ1-1, with 11 bases that match TRBD1. V was pared by 4 bases and J by 5 bases, with 9 bases of the junction left unmatched. This CDR3 region has 16 residues. CDR1 and CDR2 from the germline V gene are MNHEY and SVGAGI. CDR3 sequence (DNA): TGTGCCAGCAGTTCCACGCGGACAGGGGGCACGACTGAAGCTTTCTTT. This sequence encodes CASSSTRTGGTTEAFF.

V and J are TRBV19 and TRBJ2-7; 8 nucleotides agree with TRBD1. The CDR3 is 14 residues long. Germline CDR1 LNHDA, CDR2 SQIVND (reference sequence). V shed 7 bases and J 2 bases; nucleotides not matched to a gene: 7. In DNA form, the CDR3 reads TGTGCCAGTAAGGTAGGGACAGGCGCCTACGAGCAGTACTTC. This sequence encodes CASKVGTGAYEQYF.

V is TRBV7-2 and J is TRBJ2-2; D possibly corresponds to TRBD2 (5 bases). V was shortened by 5 bases and J by 0 bases, with 10 bases between the two germline ends. CDR1 is SGHTA, CDR2 FQGNSA, per germline. The CDR3 length is 15 residues. DNA of the CDR3: TGTGCCAGCAGCCAAGCGGTCGCGAACACCGGGGAGCTGTTTTTT. Protein: CASSQAVANTGELFF. Drawing the rest from reference TRBV7-2 and TRBJ2-2, the complete variable domain is GAGVSQSPSNKVTEKGKDVELRCDPISGHTALYWYRQSLGQGLEFLIYFQGNSAPDKSGLPSDRFSAERTGGSVSTLTIQRTQQEDSAVYLCASSQAVANTGELFFGEGSRLTVL.

The table lists this clone with a few counts. This chain uses TRBV10-3 with TRBJ2-7, with 11 bases matching TRBD2. V lost 4 bases and J lost 6; bases outside the gene matches: 5. The CDR3 extends over 14 amino acids. Looked up from germline, CDR1 is ENHRY and CDR2 is SYGVKD. As DNA, the CDR3 is TGTGCCATCAGTGCGCTAGCGGGGGGTGGCGAGCAGTACTTC. Protein sequence: CAISALAGGGEQYF.

This clone occurred once. The chain has TRBV7-3 and TRBJ2-3; perhaps TRBD2 as D (6 bases). V shed 5 bases and J shed 10 bases, with 16 bases lying between them. This CDR3 region has 13 residues. Germline CDR1 is SGHTA and CDR2 is FQGTGA. The CDR3 nucleotides read TGTGCCAGCAGCATACTAGGCGGGGAGGCGCAGTATTTT. Translating gives CASSILGGEAQYF.

V is TRBV11-2 and J is TRBJ2-6, with 12 positions matching TRBD2. The germline CDR1 and CDR2 sequences are SGHAT and FQNNGV. V was pared by 5 bases and J by 2 bases, with 4 bases of the junction left unmatched. This CDR3 spans 17 amino acids. For the CDR3, the DNA is TGTGCCAGCAGCCTACTAGCGGGAGGACCTGGGGCCAACGTCCTGACTTTC. Protein product: CASSLLAGGPGANVLTF.

This clone occurred once. The rearrangement links TRBV28 to TRBJ1-5; 8 bases are shared with TRBD1. Germline loops: CDR1 MDHEN, CDR2 SYDVKM. J lost 3 bases, V lost 1 base, and 5 bases had no gene match. The CDR3 spans 16 residues. CDR3 in DNA: TGTGCCAGCAGTTTATCTAAGGACAGGGTCAATCAGCCCCAGCATTTT. Amino acids: CASSLSKDRVNQPQHF.

The J gene is TRBJ1-1, the V gene TRBV23-1; tentative D call: TRBD1 (5 bases). TRBV23-1 is recorded as an ORF, its role being uncertain. Trimming removed 8 bases from V and 4 bases from J, with 17 bases in between. The CDR3 consists of 14 residues. The CDR3 DNA reads as TGCGCCAGCCGCACTAGCCGGGGCCTCACTGAAGCTTTCTTT. Translation: CASRTSRGLTEAFF.

The gene calls are TRBV28 and TRBJ1-3, with D possibly TRBD1 on 6 matching bases. Germline V CDR1 and CDR2: MDHEN, SYDVKM. Trimming removed 5 bases from V and 3 bases from J, with 14 bases in between. The CDR3 sequence is 15 residues long. As DNA, the CDR3 is TGTGCCAGCAGTCTCCCGACAGGCGGTGGAAACACCATATATTTT. Amino acids: CASSLPTGGGNTIYF.

The chain carries TRBV19 and TRBJ2-5, with 8 bases lining up with TRBD1. The CDR3 sequence is 14 residues long. Looked up from germline, CDR1 is LNHDA and CDR2 is SQIVND (reference sequence). Trimming cost V 6 bases and J 5 bases; bases outside gene matches: 8. The CDR3 sequence is CASRAGGAWETQYF. CDR3 coding DNA: TGTGCCAGTAGGGCAGGGGGCGCATGGGAGACCCAGTACTTC.

The CDR3 DNA reads as TGTGCCAGCAGTCTGGGAGCGGGAAGTATCGATGAGCAGTTCTTC. As protein: CASSLGAGSIDEQFF. This rearrangement joins TRBV27 to TRBJ2-1, with TRBD2 matching over 7 bases. CDR1 and CDR2 from the germline V gene are MNHEY and SMNVEV (reference sequence). V dropped 5 bases and J dropped 8; count of bases not matched to a gene: 12. This CDR3 comprises 15 residues.

The rearrangement uses TRBV6-1 and TRBJ1-5; 12 nucleotides agree with TRBD1. The germline V gene has CDR1 MNHNS and CDR2 SASEGT. With V trimmed by 2 bases and J by 11 bases, 4 bases remained unmatched. The CDR3 extends over 14 amino acids. The CDR3 reads CASSERDRGQAQHF. CDR3 nucleotide sequence: TGTGCCAGCAGTGAACGGGACAGGGGGCAAGCCCAGCATTTT.

The chain has TRBV6-6 and TRBJ1-1, with D unresolved. CDR3 length: 12 amino acids. Trimming pared 2 bases from V and 6 bases from J, leaving 7 bases between. Germline V gene data show CDR1 as MNHNY and CDR2 as SVGAGI (reference sequence). The CDR3 here is CASSYGRAEAFF. The DNA for the CDR3 is TGTGCCAGCAGTTACGGGAGGGCTGAAGCTTTCTTT.